The 22 T cell receptor beta chains in this list originate from one sample, sequenced in a study of blood T cell repertoires in COVID-19. Repertoires were generated with immunoSEQ multiplex PCR, while TCRdb's copy carries only in-frame clones and drops some. The table lists about 140,000 clones, around 81% of them singletons, with less than 9.5% in the top ten. The sequenced material came from peripheral blood. All receptors come from a human donor in a cohort sampled during active COVID-19.

The rearrangement links TRBV5-4 to TRBJ2-7; TRBD1 is a possible D gene (5 bases). V gave up 0 bases and J gave up 5 bases, with 12 bases separating them. Per germline, CDR1 SGHNT and CDR2 YYREEE (reference sequence). This CDR3 is built from 14 residues. The CDR3 loop is CASSLVQQANEQYF. CDR3 coding DNA: TGTGCCAGCAGCTTGGTTCAACAGGCCAACGAGCAGTACTTC.

This clone is a singleton in its sample. The DNA of the CDR3 is TGCAGCGCCGGGGTAGCCAGATACAATGAGCAGTTCTTC. Translating it yields CSAGVARYNEQFF. The genes are TRBV29-1 and TRBJ2-1; D might be TRBD2 (5 bases). The germline V gene encodes CDR1 SQVTM and CDR2 ANQGSEA. CDR3 length: 13 amino acids. V was cut by 7 bases and J by 4 bases, with 14 bases left in between.

V gene TRBV19 combines with J gene TRBJ2-1; 10 bases align to TRBD2. V dropped 3 bases and J dropped 3; count of bases not matched to a gene: 8. The length of the CDR3 is 17 residues. CDR1 LNHDA and CDR2 SQIVND come from the germline V gene (reference sequence). The CDR3 DNA follows: TGTGCCAGTAGTATTATGGATAAGCGGGGGGGCTACAATGAGCAGTTCTTC. Residues: CASSIMDKRGGYNEQFF.

The V gene is TRBV28, the J gene TRBJ1-6, with no clear D. V lost 6 bases, J lost 6 bases, and 9 bases lay in between. This CDR3 comprises 13 residues. The germline gives CDR1 MDHEN, CDR2 SYDVKM. The CDR3 loop reads CASSLGFNSPLHF. CDR3 DNA: TGTGCCAGCAGCCTAGGATTTAATTCACCCCTCCACTTT.

The rearrangement links TRBV4-2 to TRBJ2-1; TRBD2 matches 8 bases. In germline, CDR1 is LGHNA, CDR2 YNFKEQ. CDR3 size: 14 residues. The trim removed 3 bases at V and 9 bases at J, leaving 7 bases unmatched. The CDR3 DNA is TGTGCCAGCAGCCAGGAACGGGGGGGCACTGAGCAGTTCTTC. It codes for CASSQERGGTEQFF.

This rearrangement joins TRBV3-1 (or the pseudogene TRBV3-2) to TRBJ2-6; D perhaps matches TRBD1 (6 bases). Germline V gene data show CDR1 as LGHDT and CDR2 as YNNKEL (reference sequence). The CDR3 is made up of 16 amino acids. The V gene lost 6 bases and the J gene lost 0 bases, with 12 bases spanning the gap. This CDR3 is CASRDRFPSGANVLTF. DNA for the CDR3: TGTGCCAGCAGGGACAGATTTCCCTCTGGGGCCAACGTCCTGACTTTC.

The chain uses TRBV12-3 or TRBV12-4 and TRBJ1-4, with D perhaps TRBD1 (6 bases). V dropped 7 bases and J dropped 12 bases, with 18 bases sitting between them. This CDR3 region has 13 residues. CDR3 amino acids: CASNTKQGTELFF. The CDR3 nucleotides are TGTGCCAGCAACACTAAACAGGGTACGGAACTGTTTTTT.

The CDR3 here is CSVRRQGDAFF. In nucleotides, the CDR3 is TGCAGCGTGCGGAGACAGGGGGATGCTTTCTTT. The J gene is TRBJ1-1, the V gene TRBV29-1, with 9 bases identical to TRBD1. This CDR3 is built from 11 residues. Per germline, CDR1 SQVTM and CDR2 ANQGSEA. V gave up 6 bases and J gave up 11 bases; unmatched junction bases: 7.

This sequence joins TRBV10-3 and TRBJ1-1; D is ambiguous. CDR1 and CDR2 (germline): ENHRY, SYGVKD. The ends were cut back, 7 bases at V and 4 bases at J, with 13 bases in the middle. This CDR3 region has 13 residues. The CDR3 coding sequence is TGTGCCATCACCGTTACATCTGGCACTGAAGCTTTCTTT. Translation: CAITVTSGTEAFF.

V usage is TRBV5-5 and J usage is TRBJ2-2; 9 bases align to TRBD2. The CDR3 covers 16 residues. The V gene end was trimmed by 2 bases and the J gene end by 3 bases; junction bases not matched to a gene: 5. Per the germline V gene, CDR1 is SGHKS and CDR2 is YYEKEE (reference sequence). The CDR3 loop reads CASSFIAGGYTGELFF. The CDR3 DNA reads as TGTGCCAGCAGCTTTATCGCGGGGGGGTACACCGGGGAGCTGTTTTTT.

This chain uses TRBV5-1 with TRBJ2-7; possibly TRBD2 for D (5 bases). Trimming removed 4 bases from V and 1 base from J, with 9 bases in between. The CDR3 is 13 residues long. CDR1 and CDR2 (germline): SGHRS, YFSETQ. The CDR3 DNA reads TGCGCCAGCAGCGGCAGGACTTCCTACGAGCAGTACTTC. Encoded protein: CASSGRTSYEQYF. Together with reference TRBV5-1 and TRBJ2-7, the CDR3 gives the full variable domain: KAGVTQTPRYLIKTRGQQVTLSCSPISGHRSVSWYQQTPGQGLQFLFEYFSETQRNKGNFPGRFSGRQFSNSRSEMNVSTLELGDSALYLCASSGRTSYEQYFGPGTRLTVT.

The CDR3 DNA reads TGTGCCACCAGTGATTTAAGGGGGCGGGATGAGCAGTTCTTC. As protein: CATSDLRGRDEQFF. V is TRBV24-1 and J is TRBJ2-1; TRBD1 aligns across 7 bases. V was clipped by 1 base and J by 8 bases; unmatched bases: 4. CDR1 and CDR2 from the germline V gene are KGHDR and SFDVKD. This CDR3 spans 14 amino acids.

In its sample, this clone was seen once. V and J are TRBV9 and TRBJ2-7; 7 positions agree with TRBD2. The CDR3 runs to 15 residues. Germline CDR1 SGDLS, CDR2 YYNGEE. J was trimmed by 6 bases and V by 1 base; bases with no gene match: 10. The CDR3 nucleotides are TGTGCCAGCAGCGTACAGCCAGCGGGGATGGTCGAGCAGTACTTC. Amino acid sequence: CASSVQPAGMVEQYF.

V and J are TRBV5-1 and TRBJ2-1, with 11 bases aligning to TRBD2. Germline CDR1 and CDR2: SGHRS and YFSETQ. The CDR3 consists of 17 residues. Trimming cost V 0 bases and J 9 bases; bases outside gene matches: 11. CDR3 residues: CASSLELSGGVPSEQFF. For the CDR3, the DNA is TGCGCCAGCAGCTTGGAACTTAGCGGGGGGGTCCCTAGTGAGCAGTTCTTC.

The chain employs TRBV19 and TRBJ1-1; 7 bases align to TRBD1. V was clipped by 6 bases and J by 0 bases; unmatched bases: 10. CDR1 is LNHDA and CDR2 is SQIVND in the germline V gene (reference sequence). The CDR3 covers 16 residues. The CDR3 DNA follows: TGTGCCAGTAGGGGGACAGATTGGATTATGAACACTGAAGCTTTCTTT. It translates to CASRGTDWIMNTEAFF.

Notes on this clone: Lacking the conserved final phenylalanine or tryptophan, this CDR3 likely reflects a read error. It is unclear where the CDR3 begins or ends on the DNA, so no DNA is shown, and the CDR3 is as TCRdb lists it. The V and J genes are TRBV9 and TRBJ1-4. Germline lookup yields CDR1 SGDLS and CDR2 YYNGEE. The CDR3 adds up to 11 amino acids, both ends counted. The CDR3 region is CASSVDPPLVG.

The chain combines TRBV18 with TRBJ1-5; maybe TRBD1 (6 bases). CDR1 is KGHSH, CDR2 LQKENI, per germline. The CDR3 runs to 17 residues. V lost 2 bases and J lost 0, with 14 bases in between. The CDR3 loop is CASSPGKDRNSNQPQHF. In DNA form, the CDR3 reads TGTGCCAGCTCACCAGGGAAGGACAGAAATAGCAATCAGCCCCAGCATTTT.

This sequence joins TRBV5-1 and TRBJ1-6; 7 nucleotides align to TRBD1. CDR1 and CDR2 from the germline V gene are SGHRS and YFSETQ. With 2 bases clipped from V and 10 bases from J, the junction kept 6 bases outside the gene matches. The CDR3 has 14 amino acids. In nucleotides, the CDR3 is TGCGCCAGCAGCTTCGGGACAGAGGAGTCACCCCTCCACTTT. Protein product: CASSFGTEESPLHF.

The chain combines TRBV11-1 with TRBJ1-6; D ambiguous. Between the trimmed V and J ends, which lost 5 bases and 3 bases, there was a span of 8 bases. Germline V gene sequence: CDR1 SGHAT, CDR2 FQDESV (reference sequence). The CDR3 covers 14 residues. In nucleotides, the CDR3 is TGTGCCAGCAGCGTCGGTAACTATAATTCACCCCTCCACTTT. It yields the protein CASSVGNYNSPLHF.

Concerning this clone: Other DNA sequences in this sample translate to the same CDR3. V is TRBV7-2 and J is TRBJ2-5; 13 bases map to TRBD2. CDR3 length: 15 amino acids. V was pared by 5 bases and J by 5 bases, with 5 bases of the junction left unmatched. Germline V gene sequence: CDR1 SGHTA, CDR2 FQGNSA. CDR3 sequence (DNA): TGTGCCAGCAGCCCCTGGACTAGCGGGGGCGAGACCCAGTACTTC. Translating it yields CASSPWTSGGETQYF. Full variable domain (missing parts from reference TRBV7-2 and TRBJ2-5): GAGVSQSPSNKVTEKGKDVELRCDPISGHTALYWYRQSLGQGLEFLIYFQGNSAPDKSGLPSDRFSAERTGGSVSTLTIQRTQQEDSAVYLCASSPWTSGGETQYFGPGTRLLVL.

This chain connects TRBV5-6 to TRBJ1-1; 7 nucleotides align to TRBD1. The trim removed 4 bases at V and 4 bases at J, leaving 13 bases unmatched. The CDR3 sequence is 16 residues long. Germline CDR1 and CDR2: SGHDT and YYEEEE. CDR3 amino acids: CASSLRRGRMITEAFF. The DNA of the CDR3 is TGTGCCAGCAGCCTGAGGAGGGGGCGAATGATCACTGAAGCTTTCTTT.

The chain uses TRBV25-1 and TRBJ2-2, with D uncertain. Germline V lookup: CDR1 MGHDK, CDR2 SYGVNS. The CDR3 is 15 amino acids. V shed 4 bases and J shed 4 bases, with 13 bases lying between them. The DNA of the CDR3 is TGTGCCAGCAGTGGAAACGAGGATTTCACCGGGGAGCTGTTTTTT. It encodes CASSGNEDFTGELFF.